A selection of T cell receptor beta chains follows, all from one sample in a study of blood T cells in healthy people across ages. TCRdb reprocessed the 5' RACE reads via MiXCR and lists one record per CDR3 protein. Of 600,000 or so distinct CDR3 sequences in the sample, 25% to 35% are singletons; the top ten hold less than 20%. Input material: blood. These receptors were collected from a woman older than 75 in good health. CDR3s include the opening cysteine and the closing phenylalanine or tryptophan. D genes are given only for firm matches. Not every row has a clone size; where given, it reads once, few, many or a size class.

J gene	V gene	clone size	D gene	CDR3 protein	CDR3 DNA
TRBJ1-1	TRBV7-3	few	TRBD1	CASSKTGEGTEAFF	TGTGCCAGCAGCAAGACAGGGGAGGGCACTGAAGCTTTCTTT
TRBJ2-1	TRBV5-1	many	TRBD2	CASSPPSGGAHNEQFF	TGCGCCAGCAGCCCCCCCAGCGGGGGGGCTCACAATGAGCAGTTCTTC
TRBJ1-4	TRBV29-1	few	-	CSVEDYQAKLFF	TGCAGCGTTGAAGATTACCAGGCAAAACTGTTTTTT
TRBJ1-2	TRBV2	-	-	CASSGGLDGYTF	TGTGCCAGCAGCGGCGGATTGGATGGCTACACCTTC
TRBJ2-7	TRBV6-5	-	TRBD1	CASSPGQEAYEQYF	TGTGCCAGCAGTCCCGGACAGGAGGCATACGAGCAGTACTTC
TRBJ2-7	TRBV30	many	-	CAWSVGGSSGYEQYF	TGTGCCTGGAGCGTAGGCGGGTCTTCGGGCTACGAGCAGTACTTC
TRBJ1-4	TRBV6-5	-	-	CASSRSGSNEKLFF	TGTGCCAGCAGTAGGTCAGGCTCTAATGAAAAACTGTTTTTT
TRBJ2-7	TRBV18	many	TRBD1	CASSLQTGTGNYEQYF	TGTGCCAGCTCACTACAAACCGGGACAGGTAACTACGAGCAGTACTTC
TRBJ2-1	TRBV12-3/TRBV12-4	few	TRBD2	CASSLLLGGAYNEQFF	TGTGCCAGCAGTTTACTGCTCGGGGGGGCATACAATGAGCAGTTCTTC
TRBJ1-1	TRBV6-1	-	-	CASSEVEQRSGEAFF	TGTGCCAGCAGTGAAGTTGAACAGAGAAGTGGTGAAGCTTTCTTT
TRBJ2-3	TRBV29-1	-	-	CSVGAADTQYF	TGCAGCGTTGGTGCAGCAGATACGCAGTATTTT
TRBJ2-1	TRBV7-2	many	TRBD1	CASSSTSGTGDHEQFF	TGTGCCAGCAGCTCAACTTCCGGGACAGGGGACCATGAGCAGTTCTTC
TRBJ2-5	TRBV28	many	-	CASSPGTFEETQYF	TGTGCCAGCAGCCCCGGGACATTTGAAGAGACCCAGTACTTC
TRBJ1-5	TRBV15	many	-	CATSRDGRPGTQPQHF	TGTGCCACCAGCAGAGATGGGAGGCCGGGTACGCAGCCCCAGCATTTT
TRBJ2-7	TRBV20-1	many	-	CSAIRQVNSYEQYF	TGCAGTGCTATACGACAGGTGAACTCCTACGAGCAGTACTTC
TRBJ2-5	TRBV18	many	TRBD1	CASSPGQQETQYF	TGTGCCAGCAGCCCGGGACAGCAAGAGACCCAGTACTTC
TRBJ2-2	TRBV7-2	few	TRBD1	CASSPGTGGTTGELFF	TGTGCCAGCAGCCCCGGGACAGGGGGGACCACCGGGGAGCTGTTTTTT
TRBJ2-1	TRBV2	many	-	CASSETGPQFF	TGTGCCAGCAGTGAAACCGGTCCCCAGTTCTTC
TRBJ1-2	TRBV9	few	-	CASSAMGARSYGYTF	TGTGCCAGCAGCGCCATGGGGGCCAGGAGTTATGGCTACACCTTC
TRBJ2-1	TRBV7-2	-	-	CASSQGAGPGRSRSHNEQFF	TGTGCCAGCAGTCAAGGGGCAGGACCGGGGCGTTCCCGCTCCCACAATGAGCAGTTCTTC
TRBJ2-7	TRBV2	-	-	CASSEPQGSPYEQYF	TGTGCCAGCAGTGAACCCCAGGGATCACCCTACGAGCAGTACTTC
TRBJ1-4	TRBV4-1	many	TRBD1	CASSRPGQGVEKLFF	TGCGCCAGCAGCCGGCCGGGACAGGGTGTTGAAAAACTGTTTTTT
TRBJ1-1	TRBV20-1	many	-	CSAREYGLGTEAFF	TGCAGTGCTAGAGAGTACGGGCTGGGCACTGAAGCTTTCTTT
TRBJ1-5	TRBV20-1	many	-	CSASGTGDNQPQHF	TGCAGTGCTTCCGGGACGGGGGACAATCAGCCCCAGCATTTT
TRBJ2-5	TRBV5-1	many	TRBD1	CASSPGTGALETQYF	TGCGCCAGCAGTCCCGGGACAGGGGCGCTGGAGACCCAGTACTTC
TRBJ1-5	TRBV10-3	many	-	CAIRKGSNQPQHF	TGTGCCATCAGGAAGGGGAGCAATCAGCCCCAGCATTTT
TRBJ1-5	TRBV7-8	once	-	CASSLVRDGGVRGNQPQHF	TGTGCCAGCAGCTTAGTCCGGGACGGGGGTGTTAGAGGCAATCAGCCCCAGCATTTT
TRBJ2-2	TRBV4-1	few	-	CASSQAGGVNGELFF	TGCGCCAGCAGCCAGGCCGGAGGGGTTAACGGGGAGCTGTTTTTT
TRBJ1-2	TRBV2	-	TRBD1	CASSPRTGVSYYGYTF	TGTGCCAGCAGCCCGCGGACAGGGGTTTCATATTATGGCTACACCTTC
TRBJ2-7	TRBV6-5	-	-	CAGSNSKGLANFYNEQYF	TGTGCCGGCAGTAACTCAAAGGGGCTAGCGAACTTCTACAATGAGCAGTACTTC
TRBJ1-2	TRBV29-1	many	TRBD1	CSVRAGTGGNGYTF	TGCAGCGTTAGAGCCGGGACAGGGGGCAATGGCTACACCTTC
TRBJ2-1	TRBV29-1	many	TRBD2	CSVDSGLAGGIPFF	TGCAGCGTTGACTCGGGACTAGCGGGGGGGATTCCGTTCTTC
TRBJ2-3	TRBV5-5	many	TRBD2	CASSLVAGGHSDTQYF	TGTGCCAGCAGCTTGGTGGCGGGGGGGCATTCAGATACGCAGTATTTT
TRBJ2-7	TRBV20-1	-	TRBD2	CSASIGRGKLTQYF	TGCAGTGCTAGTATAGGGAGGGGAAAACTAACCCAGTACTTC
TRBJ2-7	TRBV4-3	-	-	CASSQDGSDNYEQYF	TGCGCCAGCAGCCAAGATGGATCGGACAACTACGAGCAGTACTTC
TRBJ1-2	TRBV7-2	many	-	CASSPARNYGYTF	TGTGCCAGCAGCCCAGCCCGGAACTATGGCTACACCTTC
TRBJ2-1	TRBV5-6	-	TRBD2	CASSPRGLAGLFF	TGTGCCAGCAGCCCGCGAGGGCTAGCGGGATTGTTCTTC
TRBJ2-7	TRBV5-1	-	-	CASSPSRGASSYNEQYF	TGCGCCAGCAGCCCGTCTCGGGGGGCAAGCTCCTACAATGAGCAGTACTTC
TRBJ2-1	TRBV28	few	TRBD1	CASSLTGGHYNEQFF	TGTGCCAGCAGTCTCACAGGGGGCCACTACAATGAGCAGTTCTTC
TRBJ1-6	TRBV6-5	many	-	CASSRDSDNSPLHF	TGTGCCAGCAGCAGGGACTCCGATAATTCACCCCTCCACTTT
TRBJ1-2	TRBV5-1	many	TRBD1	CASSLSLGQNYGYTF	TGCGCCAGCAGCTTGTCCTTGGGACAGAACTATGGCTACACCTTC
TRBJ2-5	TRBV5-5	many	-	CASSLVNSPETQYF	TGTGCCAGCAGCTTGGTCAACTCCCCAGAGACCCAGTACTTC
TRBJ1-2	TRBV12-3/TRBV12-4	many	TRBD1	CASSPGTGGGDGYTF	TGTGCCAGCAGCCCCGGGACAGGGGGCGGAGATGGCTACACCTTC
TRBJ1-4	TRBV20-1	few	TRBD1	CSAPDRLNEKLFF	TGCAGTGCTCCGGACAGGCTTAATGAAAAACTGTTTTTT
TRBJ2-5	TRBV5-1	many	-	CASSLAGLETQYF	TGCGCCAGCAGCTTGGCAGGGTTGGAGACCCAGTACTTC
TRBJ2-7	TRBV20-1	-	TRBD1	CSARSDRGRYEQYF	TGCAGTGCTAGGTCGGACAGGGGGCGTTACGAGCAGTACTTC
TRBJ2-2	TRBV6-1	-	TRBD1	CASRPETGVTGELFF	TGTGCCAGCAGGCCGGAGACAGGGGTTACCGGGGAGCTGTTTTTT
TRBJ2-2	TRBV18	-	-	CASSPLDINTGELFF	TGTGCCAGCTCACCGCTAGACATAAACACCGGGGAGCTGTTTTTT
TRBJ2-5	TRBV2	many	-	CASSETVQATQYF	TGTGCCAGCAGTGAAACTGTGCAGGCGACCCAGTACTTC